The clone carrying this T cell receptor (beta chain) was seen ten or more times. Its matching antigen is unknown. The identical CDR3 is also encoded by other nucleotide sequences in the sample. From germline, CDR1 is KGHSH and CDR2 LQKENI. CDR3 size: 11 residues. Trimming pared 1 base from V and 3 bases from J, leaving 0 bases between. This sample was included in a study of shared clonotypes between healthy human individuals. Findings and limits, study-wide: Richness estimates generally favored naive over memory subsets. Donors were few, which limited the genetic and exposure-history diversity represented. Only blood was sampled; tissue repertoires likely differ. Deeper or shallower sequencing was expected to change how clonotypes are shared among donors.

Assay used: immunoSEQ multiplex PCR; TCRdb lists only in-frame clones, some missing. The sample has some 900,000 clones; over 75% are singletons. The rearrangement links TRBV18 to TRBJ2-5, with unresolved D. Sequencing input: memory CD4+ T cells sorted from blood. Described subset: CD45RA-negative fraction. The TCR originated in a man aged 18 to 29 in good health. The CDR3 loop reads CASSPQETQYF. CDR3 nucleotides: TGTGCCAGCTCACCACAAGAGACCCAGTACTTC.